A single sample gave rise to the 20 T cell receptor beta chains below, sequenced in a study of blood T cell repertoires in COVID-19. Profiled with immunoSEQ multiplex PCR; TCRdb holds only in-frame clones, not every one. The table has 200,000 or so clones, over 75% seen once. Sequencing input: PBMCs or T cells enriched from blood (not recorded which). The source is a man aged 30 to 45 in a cohort exposed to, infected with or recovered from COVID-19 (not recorded which).

The CDR3 coding sequence is TGTGCCAGCAGCCAAGGACGGACTTTCTCCTACGAGCAGTACTTC. It specifies CASSQGRTFSYEQYF. The chain has TRBV3-1 (or the pseudogene TRBV3-2) and TRBJ2-7; D possibly corresponds to TRBD2 (5 bases). CDR1 is LGHDT, CDR2 YNNKEL, per germline (reference sequence). The CDR3 is made up of 15 amino acids. Between the trimmed V and J ends, which lost 1 base and 0 bases, there was a span of 10 bases.

The rearrangement joins TRBV29-1 to TRBJ2-7; D uncertain. The CDR3 has 12 residues. CDR1 is SQVTM and CDR2 is ANQGSEA in the germline V gene. V dropped 0 bases and J dropped 6 bases, with 9 bases sitting between them. CDR3 loop: CSVEEGGGEQYF. CDR3 bases: TGCAGCGTTGAAGAAGGTGGCGGCGAGCAGTACTTC.

This clone was found a few times. This chain connects TRBV7-9 to TRBJ2-6, with D tentatively TRBD1 (5 bases). Germline values: CDR1 SEHNR, CDR2 FQNEAQ (reference sequence). CDR3 length: 17 amino acids. Trimming took 1 base from V and 3 from J, leaving 13 bases between them. The CDR3 nucleotides read TGTGCCAGCAGCTTAGGAGACAGATGGGGTGGGGCCAACGTCCTGACTTTC. Amino acids: CASSLGDRWGGANVLTF. Complete variable domain (other parts from reference TRBV7-9 and TRBJ2-6): DTGVSQNPRHKITKRGQNVTFRCDPISEHNRLYWYRQTLGQGPEFLTYFQNEAQLEKSRLLSDRFSAERPKGSFSTLEIQRTEQGDSAMYLCASSLGDRWGGANVLTFGAGSRLTVL.

This clone was seen only a few times. The V and J genes are TRBV25-1 and TRBJ2-3; D call uncertain. This CDR3 is built from 12 residues. Trimming removed 6 bases at V and 4 bases at J, with 8 bases between. The germline CDR1 and CDR2 sequences are MGHDK and SYGVNS. CDR3 nucleotide sequence: TGTGCCAGCAGCCGTACAGCAGATACGCAGTATTTT. This translates into CASSRTADTQYF.

This clone appeared once. This sequence joins TRBV27 and TRBJ1-5, with 8 bases aligning to TRBD1. Per the germline V gene, CDR1 is MNHEY and CDR2 is SMNVEV (reference sequence). CDR3 size: 17 residues. With 4 bases clipped from V and 6 bases from J, the junction kept 14 bases outside the gene matches. CDR3 amino acids: CASSSLTSDRGSQPQHF. In DNA form, the CDR3 reads TGTGCCAGCAGTTCCTTAACCTCAGACAGGGGTAGTCAGCCCCAGCATTTT.

This rearrangement joins TRBV6-6 to TRBJ1-2, with 10 bases identical to TRBD1. This CDR3 is built from 12 residues. Germline-derived CDR1 and CDR2 are MNHNY and SVGAGI (reference sequence). The ends lost 8 bases at V and 7 bases at J; junction bases unmatched: 4. Written as DNA, the CDR3 is TGTGCCAGCGGGACAGGGGACAGTGGCTACACCTTC. As protein: CASGTGDSGYTF.

In DNA, the CDR3 is TGTGCCAGCTCACCGTCGACAGAGCCAGACACCATATATTTT. Its protein is CASSPSTEPDTIYF. This rearrangement joins TRBV18 to TRBJ1-3; D might be TRBD1 (5 bases). The CDR3 is 14 amino acids. V gave up 3 bases and J gave up 8 bases, with 14 bases separating them. Germline CDR1 KGHSH, CDR2 LQKENI.

This sequence joins TRBV7-9 and TRBJ2-1; 7 bases agree with TRBD1. V shed 3 bases, J shed 15 bases, and the junction held 11 bases outside the gene matches. The CDR3 covers 13 residues. Per germline, CDR1 SEHNR and CDR2 FQNEAQ (reference sequence). The DNA of the CDR3 is TGTGCCAGCAGCTTCACGGACAGGACGAGCATGTTCTTC. Encoded protein: CASSFTDRTSMFF. The whole variable domain, filled in from reference TRBV7-9 and TRBJ2-1, reads DTGVSQNPRHKITKRGQNVTFRCDPISEHNRLYWYRQTLGQGPEFLTYFQNEAQLEKSRLLSDRFSAERPKGSFSTLEIQRTEQGDSAMYLCASSFTDRTSMFFGPGTRLTVL.

This clone was observed a few times. The chain couples TRBV2 to TRBJ1-2; 8 bases map to TRBD1. This CDR3 is 13 amino acids long. J gave up 7 bases and V 3 bases, and 4 bases lay outside the gene matches. Germline V gives CDR1 SNHLY, CDR2 FYNNEI. The DNA of the CDR3 is TGTGCCAGCAGTGATCAGGGGGCGAGTGGCTACACCTTC. As protein: CASSDQGASGYTF.

The V gene is TRBV7-8, the J gene TRBJ2-1, with D possibly being TRBD2 (6 bases). The CDR3 totals 15 residues. Germline loops: CDR1 SGHVS, CDR2 FQNEAQ. Trimming cost V 2 bases and J 6 bases, with 14 bases left between them. The CDR3 DNA follows: TGTGCCAGCAGCTTAATGGAAATGGGGGGCAATGAGCAGTTCTTC. This codes for CASSLMEMGGNEQFF. The whole variable domain, remainder taken from reference TRBV7-8 and TRBJ2-1, is GAGVSQSPRYKVAKRGQDVALRCDPISGHVSLFWYQQALGQGPEFLTYFQNEAQLDKSGLPSDRFFAERPEGSVSTLKIQRTQQEDSAVYLCASSLMEMGGNEQFFGPGTRLTVL.

The chain carries TRBV27 and TRBJ1-4, with D hard to call. The germline V and J ends were trimmed by 3 bases and 3 bases, with 17 bases remaining between them. The CDR3 contains 17 residues. The germline V gene has CDR1 MNHEY and CDR2 SMNVEV (reference sequence). The CDR3 region has the DNA TGTGCCAGCAGTTTTCAGGCTCGTATGGGCCCTAATGAAAAACTGTTTTTT. This gives the protein CASSFQARMGPNEKLFF.

This clone appeared once. In DNA form, the CDR3 reads TGCGCCAGCCGACAGGGTGACTACGAGCAGTACTTC. It translates to CASRQGDYEQYF. V and J are TRBV10-2 and TRBJ2-7; 7 nucleotides match TRBD1. The CDR3 has 12 amino acids. Per the germline V gene, CDR1 is WSHSY and CDR2 is SAAADI. V shed 8 bases and J 3 bases; nucleotides not matched to a gene: 4.

This clone was found a few times. In DNA, the CDR3 is TGCGCCAGCAGCCTCCTCGGCGAGCAGTACTTC. It specifies CASSLLGEQYF. J is TRBJ2-7 and V is TRBV4-1; no firm D call. CDR3 length equals 11 residues. V lost 4 bases, J lost 6 bases, and 7 bases lay in between. CDR1 is MGHRA and CDR2 is YSYEKL in the germline V gene.

This chain uses TRBV18 with TRBJ1-1, with D perhaps TRBD1 (5 bases). CDR3 length equals 16 residues. Germline V CDR1 and CDR2: KGHSH, LQKENI. V gave up 2 bases and J gave up 0 bases, with 13 bases separating them. Here the CDR3 DNA reads TGTGCCAGCTCACCAGAGTCGGGACTGATGAACACTGAAGCTTTCTTT. This gives the protein CASSPESGLMNTEAFF.

V is TRBV18 and J is TRBJ2-7, with D tentatively TRBD1 (6 bases). Trimming removed 2 bases at V and 1 base at J, with 9 bases between. The CDR3 length is 14 residues. Germline lookup yields CDR1 KGHSH and CDR2 LQKENI. This chain's CDR3 is CASSPTGLSYEQYF. As DNA, the CDR3 is TGTGCCAGCTCACCAACAGGGTTATCCTACGAGCAGTACTTC.

This clone was detected only once. The chain carries TRBV27 and TRBJ2-1; 10 nucleotides align to TRBD2. The germline V gene has CDR1 MNHEY and CDR2 SMNVEV (reference sequence). The CDR3 has 17 amino acids. With 2 bases clipped from V and 6 bases from J, the junction kept 10 bases outside the gene matches. The CDR3 is CASSLRLAGLRLNEQFF. As DNA, the CDR3 is TGTGCCAGCAGTTTAAGACTAGCGGGTCTACGTCTCAATGAGCAGTTCTTC.

The rearrangement links TRBV7-2 to TRBJ1-2; D remains ambiguous. Germline loops: CDR1 SGHTA, CDR2 FQGNSA. The CDR3 loop spans 15 amino acids. The ends were cut back, 5 bases at V and 3 bases at J, with 16 bases in the middle. The CDR3 DNA reads as TGTGCCAGCAGCCGGAAACCAGGAAGTGACTATGGCTACACCTTC. It encodes CASSRKPGSDYGYTF.

The V and J genes are TRBV9 and TRBJ1-1; D not resolved. Trimming stripped 1 base from V and 0 bases from J, with 7 bases between. Germline CDR1 is SGDLS and CDR2 is YYNGEE. The CDR3 is made up of 14 amino acids. The CDR3, as DNA: TGTGCCAGCAGCGTAAACACCATGAACACTGAAGCTTTCTTT. Amino acid sequence: CASSVNTMNTEAFF.

V and J are TRBV29-1 and TRBJ1-2, with 8 positions matching TRBD1. The CDR3 runs 12 residues. Germline V lookup: CDR1 SQVTM, CDR2 ANQGSEA. V shed 4 bases, J shed 4 bases, and the junction held 2 bases outside the gene matches. Written as DNA, the CDR3 is TGCAGCGTTGCAGGACAGGGCTATGGCTACACCTTC. It encodes CSVAGQGYGYTF.

The V call is TRBV24-1, the J call TRBJ2-3; tentatively, D is TRBD2 (6 bases). The length of the CDR3 is 15 residues. The V end was cut by 2 bases, the J end by 4 bases, with 12 bases between. The germline V gene has CDR1 KGHDR and CDR2 SFDVKD. The CDR3 nucleotides read TGTGCCACCAGTGATTCCAAGACTAGTGCAGATACGCAGTATTTT. It encodes CATSDSKTSADTQYF.